The 21 T cell receptor beta chains below all came from one sample that was sequenced in a study of post-analysis software for immune sequencing data. Study-level results: Among 5 or 6 TRBV segments more frequent in patients than controls were TRBV5-6, TRBV5-1 and TRBV20-1.

These receptors lack a known antigen. Presence of unique molecular identifiers characterized the TCR beta cDNA libraries. TCRdb reanalysed the PCR reads using MiXCR and keeps one entry per CDR3 protein. The repertoire holds approximately 730,000 distinct CDR3 sequences, with less than 35% as singletons. What was sequenced was blood. The receptors shown here come from a girl aged 5 to 17 with multiple sclerosis.

This chain joins TRBV3-1 and TRBJ2-7; TRBD2 matches 9 bases. Germline CDR1 and CDR2: LGHDT and YNNKEL (reference sequence). There are 15 residues in the CDR3. Losses at the gene ends were 2 bases for V and 7 bases for J; bases not matched to a gene: 9. The CDR3 sequence: CASSQKRTSVIEQYF. As DNA, the CDR3 is TGTGCCAGCAGCCAAAAGAGGACTAGCGTGATAGAGCAGTACTTC.

With regard to this clonotype: The junction and the germline gene differ at one end; a read error may be behind it. The chain carries TRBV9 and TRBJ2-1, with TRBD1 matching over 8 bases. This CDR3 has 16 residues. Germline CDR1 is SGDLS and CDR2 is YYNGEE. The CDR3 here is CASSPTGTGVYSEQFF. The CDR3 region has the DNA TGTGCCAGCAGCCCCACGGGGACAGGCGTCTACAGTGAGCAGTTCTTC.

This clonotype was detected only a few times. The V gene is TRBV7-8, the J gene TRBJ2-3; no clear D. V was trimmed by 5 bases and J by 8 bases, leaving 14 bases between them. The CDR3 is 13 amino acids. CDR1 is SGHVS, CDR2 FQNEAQ, per germline. DNA for the CDR3: TGTGCCAGCAGCCACCGGAGCTGGGTTACGCAGTATTTT. Protein: CASSHRSWVTQYF.

The chain recombines TRBV9 with TRBJ2-3; 8 bases align to TRBD2. The junction had 3 bases not matched to a gene; V was cut back by 0 bases and J by 0 bases. Germline CDR1 SGDLS, CDR2 YYNGEE. This CDR3 has 16 amino acids. CDR3 sequence reads: CASSVVPSGSTDTQYF. DNA for the CDR3: TGTGCCAGCAGCGTAGTGCCTAGCGGGAGCACAGATACGCAGTATTTT.

V gene TRBV20-1 combines with J gene TRBJ2-7, with D hard to call. V was cut by 1 base and J by 5 bases, with 9 bases left in between. The germline gives CDR1 DFQATT, CDR2 SNEGSKA (reference sequence). The CDR3 length is 12 residues. CDR3 in DNA: TGCAGTGCTAGAGGACCCCCGGACGAGCAGTACTTC. This sequence encodes CSARGPPDEQYF.

In its sample, this clonotype was seen many times. The V and J genes are TRBV28 and TRBJ2-5, with 9 bases that match TRBD1. The CDR3 length is 16 residues. V lost 4 bases and J lost 5; bases outside the gene matches: 11. Per the germline V gene, CDR1 is MDHEN and CDR2 is SYDVKM. The CDR3 DNA sequence: TGTGCCAGCAGTTCTGCCGGGACAGGGAGCTTGGAGACCCAGTACTTC. Translating gives CASSSAGTGSLETQYF.

This clonotype occurred many times. This chain uses TRBV15 with TRBJ2-3; tentatively, D is TRBD1 or TRBD2 (5 bases each). Germline V gene data show CDR1 as LNHNV and CDR2 as YYDKDF (reference sequence). With 1 base removed from V and 6 bases from J, the gap between germline ends came to 17 bases. This CDR3 contains 16 residues. The CDR3 loop is CATSRGGRAGRDTQYF. As DNA, the CDR3 is TGTGCCACCAGCAGAGGTGGCAGGGCGGGTCGCGATACGCAGTATTTT.

The chain recombines TRBV2 with TRBJ2-3; TRBD2 matches 7 bases. Germline V CDR1 and CDR2: SNHLY, FYNNEI. The V segment lost 3 bases and the J segment 2 bases; nucleotides outside the gene matches: 14. This CDR3 has 18 residues. CDR3 residues: CASSDTGGAGINTDTQYF. The CDR3 nucleotides are TGTGCCAGCAGTGACACGGGGGGTGCAGGGATAAACACAGATACGCAGTATTTT.

This chain joins TRBV7-2 and TRBJ2-3; 9 nucleotides match TRBD2. V lost 5 bases to trimming and J lost 4 bases; unmatched junction nucleotides: 10. From germline, CDR1 is SGHTA and CDR2 FQGNSA. This CDR3 contains 16 residues. The CDR3 loop reads CASSPGNSGSSDTQYF. In DNA form, the CDR3 reads TGTGCCAGCAGCCCGGGAAATAGCGGGAGCTCAGATACGCAGTATTTT.

CDR3 DNA: TGCGCCAGCAGCCGTGAGGGGGGCTACAATGAGCAGTACTTC. Translated: CASSREGGYNEQYF. The chain carries TRBV5-1 and TRBJ2-5; D tentatively reads TRBD1 or TRBD2 (6 bases each). CDR3 length: 14 residues. V was clipped by 4 bases and J by 11 bases, with 21 bases between them. Germline assignment: CDR1 SGHRS and CDR2 YFSETQ.

This chain uses TRBV29-1 with TRBJ2-1; maybe TRBD2 (7 bases). V was clipped by 3 bases and J by 8 bases, with 14 bases between them. CDR1 and CDR2 from the germline V gene are SQVTM and ANQGSEA. This CDR3 contains 13 residues. The CDR3 region is CSVDRGAFDEQFF. DNA for the CDR3: TGCAGCGTTGATCGGGGGGCTTTCGATGAGCAGTTCTTC.

The chain employs TRBV4-1 and TRBJ1-2, with TRBD1 matching over 10 bases. V dropped 0 bases and J dropped 4; count of bases not matched to a gene: 11. CDR3 size: 18 residues. Germline CDR1 and CDR2: MGHRA and YSYEKL. The CDR3 nucleotides read TGCGCCAGCAGCCAAGAACCCCCGGGGACAGGGGCACCCTATGGCTACACCTTC. Protein: CASSQEPPGTGAPYGYTF.

This sequence joins TRBV5-1 and TRBJ2-1, with D perhaps matching TRBD2 (6 bases). Germline V gene data show CDR1 as SGHRS and CDR2 as YFSETQ. The CDR3 loop spans 14 amino acids. Trimming removed 1 base at V and 6 bases at J, with 11 bases between. Here the CDR3 reads CASSLNGGRNEQFF. The CDR3 DNA follows: TGCGCCAGCAGCTTGAACGGGGGACGCAATGAGCAGTTCTTC.

This chain connects TRBV28 to TRBJ2-1; D might be TRBD1 or TRBD2, each matching 5 bases. There are 15 residues in the CDR3. V shed 2 bases and J shed 6 bases, with 14 bases lying between them. CDR1 MDHEN and CDR2 SYDVKM come from the germline V gene. In DNA form, the CDR3 reads TGTGCCAGCAGTTTAGTTGGACCCGGGGCCAATGAGCAGTTCTTC. This sequence encodes CASSLVGPGANEQFF.

The chain carries TRBV6-1 and TRBJ2-1, with D tentatively TRBD2 (6 bases). Between the trimmed V and J ends, which lost 2 bases and 14 bases, there was a span of 13 bases. The CDR3 has 12 residues. CDR1 is MNHNS and CDR2 is SASEGT in the germline V gene. CDR3 protein: CASSEYGQREFF. The CDR3 DNA sequence: TGTGCCAGCAGTGAATACGGGCAGCGGGAGTTCTTC.

This clonotype was recorded a few times. The chain carries TRBV20-1 and TRBJ2-1, with 8 bases aligning to TRBD2. The CDR3 sequence is 16 residues long. V trimming: 0 bases; J trimming: 9 bases; junction bases outside the gene matches: 13. Germline V lookup: CDR1 DFQATT, CDR2 SNEGSKA (reference sequence). Here the CDR3 reads CSARDDPRTSWGEQFF. The CDR3 nucleotides read TGCAGTGCTAGAGACGACCCCCGGACTAGCTGGGGTGAGCAGTTCTTC.

The chain uses TRBV7-8 and TRBJ1-2, with D possibly TRBD1 on 5 matching bases. Germline CDR1 and CDR2: SGHVS and FQNEAQ. Trimming removed 11 bases from V and 1 base from J, with 26 bases in between. This CDR3 contains 17 residues. CDR3 amino acids: CADSLPGGSPNNYGYTF. As DNA, the CDR3 is TGTGCCGACAGCTTACCGGGTGGGAGCCCTAATAACTATGGCTACACCTTC.

The table lists this clonotype with a count of one. J is TRBJ2-5 and V is TRBV28, with D tentatively TRBD1 (6 bases). Germline values: CDR1 MDHEN, CDR2 SYDVKM. Trimming removed 2 bases from V and 5 bases from J, with 12 bases in between. The CDR3 extends over 14 amino acids. CDR3 DNA: TGTGCCAGCAGTTTACCCCACACAGGGGAGACCCAGTACTTC. It is translated as CASSLPHTGETQYF. The full variable domain, its missing parts supplied by reference TRBV28 and TRBJ2-5, is DVKVTQSSRYLVKRTGEKVFLECVQDMDHENMFWYRQDPGLGLRLIYFSYDVKMKEKGDIPEGYSVSREKKERFSLILESASTNQTSMYLCASSLPHTGETQYFGPGTRLLVL.

This rearrangement joins TRBV20-1 to TRBJ2-3; D may be TRBD1 or TRBD2 (5 bases each). CDR1 and CDR2 (germline): DFQATT, SNEGSKA (reference sequence). CDR3 length: 15 amino acids. Trimming shortened V by 1 base and J by 3 bases, and 14 bases separated the two germline ends. The CDR3 DNA reads TGCAGTGCTAGAGTAGGGGACCTCTCGACAGATACGCAGTATTTT. This encodes CSARVGDLSTDTQYF.

This chain links TRBV29-1 with TRBJ2-1; the D gene could be TRBD1 or TRBD2 (5 bases each). V was shortened by 5 bases and J by 11 bases, with 7 bases between the two germline ends. Germline CDR1 and CDR2: SQVTM and ANQGSEA. The CDR3 runs to 9 residues. DNA of the CDR3: TGCAGCGTTCCGGGACAGCAGTTCTTC. It is translated as CSVPGQQFF.

For this clonotype: The junction does not match germline at one end; this may be a read error. The chain couples TRBV9 to TRBJ2-5; D remains ambiguous. CDR3 size: 11 residues. Looked up from germline, CDR1 is SGDLS and CDR2 is YYNGEE. The CDR3 nucleotides are TGTGCCGGCAGCTCCTACAGTGAGCAGTACTTC. This translates into CAGSSYSEQYF.